These 22 T cell receptor beta chains were sequenced from one sample in a study of T cell repertoires in ileal Crohn's disease (dated by TCRdb to about 2019). The method behind the library was the immunoSEQ multiplex PCR assay. TCRdb's version of the immuneACCESS table is confined to in-frame rearrangements and falls short of the full clone set. An unresolved V gene accounts for under half of the shortfall where checked; the remainder is of unknown origin. Within this sample are 9,500 to 13,000 clones, with about four fifths of them counted one time only. Around 4% of the sample goes to the ten largest clones. The material sequenced was ileal tissue. The receptors come from an adult with Crohn's disease.

The rearrangement links TRBV19 to TRBJ2-1; 11 nucleotides match TRBD2. Unmatched junction bases numbered 1, after V lost 4 bases and J lost 8 bases. There are 13 residues in the CDR3. Germline CDR1 LNHDA, CDR2 SQIVND (reference sequence). The CDR3: CASSRTSGYEQFF. As DNA, the CDR3 is TGTGCCAGTAGTAGGACTAGCGGGTATGAGCAGTTCTTC.

This clone has a single count. CDR3 amino acids: CASSSRLAGGGDTQYF. The DNA of the CDR3 is TGTGCCAGCAGCTCCCGACTAGCGGGGGGGGGAGATACGCAGTATTTT. The chain couples TRBV7-3 to TRBJ2-3; TRBD2 aligns across 14 bases. The CDR3 runs 16 residues. Germline V CDR1 and CDR2: SGHTA, FQGTGA. V lost 4 bases and J lost 5; bases outside the gene matches: 5.

The rearrangement links TRBV11-2 to TRBJ2-3, with 7 bases fitting TRBD1. Trimming at V came to 5 bases and at J to 2 bases, leaving 7 bases not matched to a gene. This CDR3 contains 15 residues. In germline, CDR1 is SGHAT, CDR2 FQNNGV. CDR3 amino acids: CASSRRQGVTDTQYF. The DNA for the CDR3 is TGTGCCAGCAGCCGGAGACAGGGCGTCACAGATACGCAGTATTTT.

In the case of this clone: The sample holds other DNA sequences that translate to the same CDR3. This chain's CDR3 is CASSLRGTEAFF. For the CDR3, the DNA is TGTGCCAGCAGCTTACGCGGGACTGAAGCTTTCTTT. The rearrangement links TRBV7-2 to TRBJ1-1; D is unresolved. The length of the CDR3 is 12 residues. Germline V gives CDR1 SGHTA, CDR2 FQGNSA. Trimming removed 2 bases at V and 5 bases at J, with 6 bases between.

This clone was seen a few times. The DNA of the CDR3 is TGTGCCATCAGTCCGGGACAGTTATACAATGAGCAGTTCTTC. Translation: CAISPGQLYNEQFF. The gene calls are TRBV10-3 and TRBJ2-1; 7 bases are shared with TRBD1. With V trimmed by 5 bases and J by 4 bases, 5 bases remained unmatched. Germline V gene sequence: CDR1 ENHRY, CDR2 SYGVKD. This CDR3 spans 14 amino acids.

V gene TRBV28 combines with J gene TRBJ1-2; D unresolved. Germline loops: CDR1 MDHEN, CDR2 SYDVKM. The CDR3 length is 14 residues. With 5 bases removed from V and 4 bases from J, the gap between germline ends came to 14 bases. CDR3 nucleotide sequence: TGTGCCAGCAGTACCCCAGGTCCTTCCTATGGCTACACCTTC. Its translation is CASSTPGPSYGYTF.

This chain links TRBV4-1 with TRBJ1-5; D is ambiguous. Germline V CDR1 and CDR2: MGHRA, YSYEKL. V lost 1 base, J lost 2 bases, and 15 bases lay in between. There are 17 residues in the CDR3. CDR3 protein: CASSQGWAGIGNQPQHF. Here the CDR3 DNA reads TGCGCCAGCAGCCAAGGTTGGGCGGGGATCGGCAATCAGCCCCAGCATTTT.

The chain combines TRBV21-1 with TRBJ2-7; the listed D gene, TRBD1, was not tested against the DNA. TRBV21-1 is reported as a pseudogene. The CDR3 runs 16 residues. The CDR3 nucleotides read TGTGCCAGCAGCAAAGAGGACAGGGGAGGTTTCTACGAGCAGTACTTC. Protein: CASSKEDRGGFYEQYF.

In its sample, this clone was seen a few times. The V gene is TRBV2, the J gene TRBJ2-7; D gene uncertain. The germline V gene has CDR1 SNHLY and CDR2 FYNNEI. With 8 bases removed from V and 3 bases from J, the gap between germline ends came to 8 bases. CDR3 length: 11 amino acids. CDR3 region: CASLADYEQYF. The DNA for the CDR3 is TGTGCCAGCCTCGCAGACTACGAGCAGTACTTC.

The genes are TRBV9 and TRBJ2-1, with D unclear. CDR1 SGDLS and CDR2 YYNGEE come from the germline V gene. CDR3 size: 12 residues. Deletions cut 3 bases from V and 7 bases from J, with 8 bases between. The CDR3 bases are TGTGCCAGCAGCGCGCTCCGGAATGAGCAGTTCTTC. It encodes CASSALRNEQFF.

This clone showed up just once. The CDR3 DNA reads as TGTGCCAGCAGCTTAAGTTTCAGACAGCCCCAGCATTTT. This codes for CASSLSFRQPQHF. The chain couples TRBV7-2 to TRBJ1-5, with D unresolved. The CDR3 consists of 13 residues. The V gene lost 2 bases and the J gene lost 7 bases, with 9 bases spanning the gap. The germline gives CDR1 SGHTA, CDR2 FQGNSA.

The chain couples TRBV30 to TRBJ2-1; 7 bases agree with TRBD2. Germline V gene sequence: CDR1 GTSNPN, CDR2 SVGIG (reference sequence). The trim removed 4 bases at V and 9 bases at J, leaving 6 bases unmatched. There are 12 residues in the CDR3. The DNA for the CDR3 is TGTGCCTGGACTAGCGGAGCTCTTGAGCAGTTCTTC. This encodes CAWTSGALEQFF.

This clone was counted once. The chain employs TRBV6-5 and TRBJ1-1; 9 bases map to TRBD1. Germline-derived CDR1 and CDR2 are MNHEY and SVGAGI. The CDR3 has 15 amino acids. The junction had 3 bases not matched to a gene; V was cut back by 4 bases and J by 0 bases. This CDR3 reads CASSWTGDLNTEAFF. As DNA, the CDR3 is TGTGCCAGCAGTTGGACAGGGGACCTGAACACTGAAGCTTTCTTT.

The chain employs TRBV4-3 and TRBJ2-3, with 8 bases identical to TRBD1. V shed 0 bases, J shed 2 bases, and the junction held 4 bases outside the gene matches. CDR1 and CDR2 (germline): LGHNA, YSLEER. This CDR3 has 16 amino acids. Written as DNA, the CDR3 is TGCGCCAGCAGCCAAGATGGGACAGGATACACAGATACGCAGTATTTT. This codes for CASSQDGTGYTDTQYF.

The CDR3 loop is CASSLGGGSYNEQFF. The CDR3 DNA sequence: TGTGCCAGCAGCCTAGGGGGTGGGTCGTACAATGAGCAGTTCTTC. The chain couples TRBV7-3 to TRBJ2-1; D is perhaps TRBD1 (6 bases). The CDR3 runs 15 residues. Germline V gene data show CDR1 as SGHTA and CDR2 as FQGTGA. V lost 5 bases to trimming and J lost 4 bases, with 15 bases between them.

This clone has just one count. The rearrangement uses TRBV6-1 and TRBJ2-7, with D uncertain. CDR3 length: 14 residues. Per germline, CDR1 MNHNS and CDR2 SASEGT. The germline V and J ends were trimmed by 1 base and 3 bases, with 10 bases remaining between them. The CDR3 here is CASSEVAGSYEQYF. CDR3 DNA: TGTGCCAGCAGTGAAGTAGCCGGAAGCTACGAGCAGTACTTC.

The rearrangement joins TRBV28 to TRBJ2-1; tentative D call: TRBD2 (5 bases). The V end was cut by 2 bases, the J end by 9 bases, with 17 bases between. The CDR3 contains 15 residues. Germline assignment: CDR1 MDHEN and CDR2 SYDVKM. The CDR3 nucleotides read TGTGCCAGCAGTTTACGAAGGGCGGTGGGGAGTGAGCAGTTCTTC. Its translation is CASSLRRAVGSEQFF.

This chain connects TRBV11-2 to TRBJ2-7, with 7 bases matching TRBD2. The junction had 6 bases not matched to a gene; V was cut back by 0 bases and J by 4 bases. The CDR3 contains 15 residues. Germline-derived CDR1 and CDR2 are SGHAT and FQNNGV. The CDR3 sequence is CASSLDPDGRYEQYF. The CDR3 nucleotides are TGTGCCAGCAGCTTAGATCCAGACGGGAGGTACGAGCAGTACTTC.

The chain carries TRBV7-9 and TRBJ2-3, with 7 bases matching TRBD2. V lost 8 bases and J lost 7; bases outside the gene matches: 27. Germline V gives CDR1 SEHNR, CDR2 FQNEAQ (reference sequence). The CDR3 extends over 19 amino acids. The CDR3 protein is CASAPIPGASGRQTNTQYF. The CDR3 nucleotides read TGTGCCAGCGCCCCCATCCCCGGGGCTAGCGGAAGACAGACCAATACGCAGTATTTT.

The rearrangement uses TRBV7-7 and TRBJ1-1, with D perhaps matching TRBD1 (5 bases). The CDR3 is 14 amino acids. Trimming shortened V by 5 bases and J by 0 bases, and 10 bases separated the two germline ends. The germline V gene has CDR1 SSHAT and CDR2 FNYEAQ (reference sequence). The CDR3 nucleotides read TGTGCCAGCAGCCCATCGGACATGAACACTGAAGCTTTCTTT. As protein: CASSPSDMNTEAFF.

The J gene is TRBJ2-7, the V gene TRBV9; D call uncertain. The CDR3 totals 14 residues. In germline, CDR1 is SGDLS, CDR2 YYNGEE. The V and J ends lost 0 bases and 4 bases respectively, with 11 bases between them. The CDR3 DNA is TGTGCCAGCAGCGTAGATGCTACCTCATACGAGCAGTACTTC. It is translated as CASSVDATSYEQYF.

The rearrangement joins TRBV7-2 to TRBJ1-2; 10 bases align to TRBD1. CDR1 and CDR2 (germline): SGHTA, FQGNSA. Trimming took 4 bases from V and 8 from J; bases not matched to a gene: 7. The CDR3 is 14 amino acids. CDR3 region: CASSYLTGGYGYTF. The CDR3, as DNA: TGTGCCAGCAGCTACCTGACAGGGGGCTACGGCTACACCTTC. The full variable domain, rest sourced from reference TRBV7-2 and TRBJ1-2, is GAGVSQSPSNKVTEKGKDVELRCDPISGHTALYWYRQSLGQGLEFLIYFQGNSAPDKSGLPSDRFSAERTGGSVSTLTIQRTQQEDSAVYLCASSYLTGGYGYTFGSGTRLTVV.